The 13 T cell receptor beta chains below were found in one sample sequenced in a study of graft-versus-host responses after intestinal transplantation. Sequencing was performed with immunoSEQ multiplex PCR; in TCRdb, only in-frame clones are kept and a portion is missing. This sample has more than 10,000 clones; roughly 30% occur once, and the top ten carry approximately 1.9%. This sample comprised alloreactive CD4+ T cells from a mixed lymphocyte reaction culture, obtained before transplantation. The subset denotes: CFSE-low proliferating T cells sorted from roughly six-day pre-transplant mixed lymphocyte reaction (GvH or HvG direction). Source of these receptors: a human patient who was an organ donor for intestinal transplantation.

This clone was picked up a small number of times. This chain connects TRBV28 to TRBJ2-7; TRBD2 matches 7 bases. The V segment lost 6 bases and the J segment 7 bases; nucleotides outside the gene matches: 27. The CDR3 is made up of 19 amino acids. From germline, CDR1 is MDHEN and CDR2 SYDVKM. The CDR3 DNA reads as TGTGCCAGCAGCTTAGGGAGGGCGCGGAGGGGATGGACAAGAGGGGAGCAGTACTTC. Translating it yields CASSLGRARRGWTRGEQYF.

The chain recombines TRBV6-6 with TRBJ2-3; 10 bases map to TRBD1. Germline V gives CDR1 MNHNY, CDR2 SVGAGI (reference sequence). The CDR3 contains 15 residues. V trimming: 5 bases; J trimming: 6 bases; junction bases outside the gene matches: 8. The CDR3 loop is CASSAGTGDLDTQYF. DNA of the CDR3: TGTGCCAGCAGTGCCGGGACAGGGGACCTCGATACGCAGTATTTT.

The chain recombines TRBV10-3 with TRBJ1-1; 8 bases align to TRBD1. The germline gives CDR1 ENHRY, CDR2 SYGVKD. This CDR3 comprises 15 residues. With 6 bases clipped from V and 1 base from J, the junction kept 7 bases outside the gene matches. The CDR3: CAISPPDRGNTEAFF. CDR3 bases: TGTGCCATCAGCCCTCCCGACAGGGGGAACACTGAAGCTTTCTTT.

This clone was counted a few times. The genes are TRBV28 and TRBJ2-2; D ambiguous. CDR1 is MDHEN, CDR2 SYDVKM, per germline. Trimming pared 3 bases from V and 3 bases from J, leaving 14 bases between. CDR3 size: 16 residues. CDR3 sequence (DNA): TGTGCCAGCAGTTTGCCCGGCAGCGCGTACACCGGGGAGCTGTTTTTT. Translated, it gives CASSLPGSAYTGELFF.

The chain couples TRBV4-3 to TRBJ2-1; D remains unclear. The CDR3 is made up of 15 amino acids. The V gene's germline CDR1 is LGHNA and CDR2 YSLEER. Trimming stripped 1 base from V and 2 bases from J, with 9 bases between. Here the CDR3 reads CASSQGLLTYNEQFF. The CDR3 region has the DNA TGCGCCAGCAGCCAAGGCCTACTTACCTACAATGAGCAGTTCTTC.

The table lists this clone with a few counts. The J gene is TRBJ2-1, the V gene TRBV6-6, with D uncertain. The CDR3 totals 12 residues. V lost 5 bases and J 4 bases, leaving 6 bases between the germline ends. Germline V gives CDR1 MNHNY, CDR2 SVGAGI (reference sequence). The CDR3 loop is CASSVPYNEQFF. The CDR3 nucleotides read TGTGCCAGCAGTGTCCCATACAATGAGCAGTTCTTC.

CDR3 coding DNA: TGTGCCAGCAGTATACTAGCGGGAGGATTAGATACGCAGTATTTT. Translating it yields CASSILAGGLDTQYF. The chain links TRBV28 to TRBJ2-3; 12 bases are a match to TRBD2. Germline V CDR1 and CDR2: MDHEN, SYDVKM. V was pared by 5 bases and J by 5 bases, with 5 bases of the junction left unmatched. The CDR3 extends over 15 amino acids.

Here the CDR3 DNA reads TGCGCCAGCAGCCAAGATCGTAACAGGAACTATGGCTACACCTTC. Translation: CASSQDRNRNYGYTF. The chain employs TRBV4-3 and TRBJ1-2; D may be TRBD1 (5 bases). The germline V and J ends were trimmed by 0 bases and 2 bases, with 10 bases remaining between them. In germline, CDR1 is LGHNA, CDR2 YSLEER. This CDR3 region has 15 residues.

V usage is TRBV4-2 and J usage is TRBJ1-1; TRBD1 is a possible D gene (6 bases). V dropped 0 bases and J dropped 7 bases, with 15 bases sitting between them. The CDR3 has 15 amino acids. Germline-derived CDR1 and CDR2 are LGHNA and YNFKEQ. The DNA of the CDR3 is TGTGCCAGCAGCCAAGATCGGCAGGGGATCGGTGAAGCTTTCTTT. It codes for CASSQDRQGIGEAFF.

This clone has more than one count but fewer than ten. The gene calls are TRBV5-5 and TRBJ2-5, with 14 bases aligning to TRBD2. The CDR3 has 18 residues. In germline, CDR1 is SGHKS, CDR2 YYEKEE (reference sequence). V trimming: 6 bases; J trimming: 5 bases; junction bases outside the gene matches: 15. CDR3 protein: CASTNPPRLAGGRETQYF. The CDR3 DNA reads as TGTGCCAGCACCAACCCCCCGAGACTAGCGGGGGGGCGGGAGACCCAGTACTTC.

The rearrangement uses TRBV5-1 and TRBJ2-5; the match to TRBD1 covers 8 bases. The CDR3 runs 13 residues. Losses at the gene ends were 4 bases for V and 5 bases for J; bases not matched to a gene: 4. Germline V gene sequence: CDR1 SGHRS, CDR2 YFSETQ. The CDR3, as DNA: TGCGCCAGCAGCCCTAACAGGGGGGAGACCCAGTACTTC. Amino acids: CASSPNRGETQYF.

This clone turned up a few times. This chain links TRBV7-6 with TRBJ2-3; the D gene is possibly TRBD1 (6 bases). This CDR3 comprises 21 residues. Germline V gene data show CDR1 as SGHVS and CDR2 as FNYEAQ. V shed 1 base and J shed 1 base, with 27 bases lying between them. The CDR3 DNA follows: TGTGCCAGCAGCTTAGATTCCAGGGGTGTAGGAATAGGGGACCGCACAGATACGCAGTATTTT. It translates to CASSLDSRGVGIGDRTDTQYF.

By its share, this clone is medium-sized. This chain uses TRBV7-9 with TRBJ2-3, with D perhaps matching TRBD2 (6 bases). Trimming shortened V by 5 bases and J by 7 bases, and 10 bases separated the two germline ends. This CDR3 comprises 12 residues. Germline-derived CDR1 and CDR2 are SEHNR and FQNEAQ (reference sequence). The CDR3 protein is CASSPLAYTQYF. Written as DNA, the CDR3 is TGTGCCAGCAGCCCCCTAGCGTATACGCAGTATTTT.